The 22 T cell receptor beta chains reported below all come from one sample, sequenced in a study of low-dose radiotherapy and immunotherapy resistance in tumors. TRAV- and TRBV-specific primers were used for first-strand cDNA, which covered alpha and beta chains. TCRs underwent approximately 20 PCR cycles of amplification with a constant-region primer and V-primer adapter. TCRdb redid the calling of the reads with MiXCR, one entry per CDR3 protein. The sample yields about 6,600 distinct CDR3 sequences, approximately 57% seen once. These receptors were obtained from a human donor with advanced metastatic prostate, ovarian, gallbladder or colorectal cancer (not recorded which). This table probably holds off-target reads from a library built for another chain.

The V gene is TRBV6-5, the J gene TRBJ2-5; D unresolved. The CDR3 extends over 13 amino acids. The V and J ends lost 4 bases and 4 bases respectively, with 10 bases between them. Per the germline V gene, CDR1 is MNHEY and CDR2 is SVGAGI. DNA for the CDR3: TGTGCCAGCAGTTTGGGATTTGGAGAGACCCAGTACTTC. Amino acid sequence: CASSLGFGETQYF.

The V call is TRBV28, the J call TRBJ2-1; TRBD2 might be the D (5 bases). The V gene lost 7 bases and the J gene lost 0 bases, with 13 bases spanning the gap. Germline values: CDR1 MDHEN, CDR2 SYDVKM. The CDR3 extends over 15 amino acids. This CDR3 reads CASTSDGSSYNEQFF. For the CDR3, the DNA is TGTGCCAGCACCTCCGATGGGAGCTCCTACAATGAGCAGTTCTTC.

This clonotype was seen a few times. V and J are TRBV7-9 and TRBJ2-5; D uncertain. The CDR3 extends over 13 amino acids. The V end was cut by 5 bases, the J end by 5 bases, with 12 bases between. Germline values: CDR1 SEHNR, CDR2 FQNEAQ (reference sequence). In DNA form, the CDR3 reads TGTGCCAGCAGCATCCGAGCCCTCGAGACCCAGTACTTC. This translates into CASSIRALETQYF.

This rearrangement joins TRBV5-1 to TRBJ1-4, with TRBD1 as a possible D gene (5 bases). The germline CDR1 and CDR2 sequences are SGHRS and YFSETQ. V lost 0 bases to trimming and J lost 10 bases, with 10 bases between them. The CDR3 totals 13 residues. The CDR3 coding sequence is TGCGCCAGCAGCTTGGCTCAGGGAAGAAAACTGTTTTTT. Translation: CASSLAQGRKLFF.

The chain is built from TRBV5-4 and TRBJ2-5, with 8 nucleotides matching TRBD1. Germline V gene data show CDR1 as SGHNT and CDR2 as YYREEE (reference sequence). Trimming took 4 bases from V and 2 from J; bases not matched to a gene: 13. The CDR3 loop spans 17 amino acids. The CDR3: CASSRPGGAGSQETQYF. The CDR3 DNA reads TGTGCCAGCAGCCGTCCAGGGGGCGCGGGTTCACAAGAGACCCAGTACTTC.

This chain connects TRBV18 to TRBJ1-1, with D perhaps matching TRBD1 (6 bases). CDR3 size: 16 residues. The V gene lost 0 bases and the J gene lost 5 bases, with 16 bases spanning the gap. Germline V gives CDR1 KGHSH, CDR2 LQKENI. The CDR3 loop is CASSPPFEQGWTEAFF. The CDR3 DNA follows: TGTGCCAGCTCACCACCGTTCGAGCAGGGGTGGACTGAAGCTTTCTTT.

This chain links TRBV2 with TRBJ2-7; no clear D. V was shortened by 0 bases and J by 6 bases, with 9 bases between the two germline ends. Germline-derived CDR1 and CDR2 are SNHLY and FYNNEI. CDR3 length: 13 amino acids. The CDR3 protein is CASSEALPSEQYF. DNA for the CDR3: TGTGCCAGCAGTGAAGCGCTTCCTTCCGAGCAGTACTTC.

This clonotype was counted once. The chain carries TRBV25-1 and TRBJ1-2; possibly TRBD1 for D (5 bases). The length of the CDR3 is 13 residues. Germline CDR1 reads MGHDK; CDR2 reads SYGVNS. V gave up 6 bases and J gave up 2 bases, with 10 bases separating them. CDR3 bases: TGTGCCAGCAGCCTCGGGACCAACTATGGCTACACCTTC. It yields the protein CASSLGTNYGYTF.

The J gene is TRBJ1-1, the V gene TRBV28, with no clear D. Trimming cost V 3 bases and J 8 bases, with 10 bases left between them. There are 12 residues in the CDR3. CDR1 and CDR2 (germline): MDHEN, SYDVKM. CDR3 sequence (DNA): TGTGCCAGCAGTTTCATTGTCAGGGAAGCTTTCTTT. Translated: CASSFIVREAFF.

The chain joins TRBV2 to TRBJ2-7; TRBD1 matches at 7 bases. The CDR3 length is 16 residues. Germline assignment: CDR1 SNHLY and CDR2 FYNNEI. Germline trimming cut 8 bases from V and 5 bases from J; bases unmatched to any gene: 18. For the CDR3, the DNA is TGTGCCAGCCGACATACTTTATTGGACAGGATCGACGAGCAGTACTTC. It encodes CASRHTLLDRIDEQYF.

This rearrangement joins TRBV2 to TRBJ2-3; 7 positions agree with TRBD2. With 6 bases clipped from V and 0 bases from J, the junction kept 3 bases outside the gene matches. The CDR3 loop spans 14 amino acids. Per the germline V gene, CDR1 is SNHLY and CDR2 is FYNNEI. The CDR3 protein is CASRGGVSTDTQYF. The CDR3 DNA reads TGTGCCAGCAGGGGAGGGGTTAGCACAGATACGCAGTATTTT.

The J gene is TRBJ1-2, the V gene TRBV29-1, with 7 bases fitting TRBD1. Germline V lookup: CDR1 SQVTM, CDR2 ANQGSEA. This CDR3 comprises 12 residues. The V gene end was trimmed by 6 bases and the J gene end by 6 bases; junction bases not matched to a gene: 7. The CDR3 protein is CSVTRDRNGYTF. The CDR3 coding sequence is TGCAGCGTGACCCGGGACAGAAATGGCTACACCTTC.

This clonotype was counted a few times. V is TRBV12-3 or TRBV12-4 and J is TRBJ2-2; D remains unclear. This CDR3 has 13 residues. V was clipped by 5 bases and J by 3 bases, with 7 bases between them. The CDR3 region is CASSRVDTGELFF. The DNA of the CDR3 is TGTGCCAGCAGTAGGGTTGACACCGGGGAGCTGTTTTTT.

The chain recombines TRBV3-1 with TRBJ1-3; D gene ambiguous. Trimming pared 1 base from V and 0 bases from J, leaving 10 bases between. The germline gives CDR1 LGHDT, CDR2 YNNKEL (reference sequence). CDR3 size: 16 residues. The CDR3 nucleotides are TGTGCCAGCAGCCAAGTAGCGGGGTCCTCTGGAAACACCATATATTTT. As protein: CASSQVAGSSGNTIYF.

In this sample, this clonotype turned up a few times. The CDR3 nucleotides are TGTGCCAGCAGTGCAGGACCCTTCTACACCTTC. This encodes CASSAGPFYTF. The chain has TRBV6-1 and TRBJ1-2, with no clear D. The V end lost 4 bases, the J end lost 10 bases, and 10 bases lay between the germline ends. Germline CDR1 MNHNS, CDR2 SASEGT. CDR3 length: 11 amino acids.

The chain employs TRBV29-1 and TRBJ2-7; 8 positions match TRBD1. Germline assignment: CDR1 SQVTM and CDR2 ANQGSEA. The J segment lost 2 bases and the V segment lost 3 bases, leaving 3 bases of the junction unmatched. CDR3 length: 13 amino acids. CDR3 loop: CSVEGDRTYEQYF. CDR3 coding DNA: TGCAGCGTTGAGGGGGACAGGACCTACGAGCAGTACTTC.

This clonotype came up a few times. The V gene is TRBV12-3 or TRBV12-4, the J gene TRBJ2-1; a weak D match, TRBD2 (5 bases). The CDR3 consists of 13 residues. Trimming pared 6 bases from V and 3 bases from J, leaving 9 bases between. The CDR3 loop reads CASRLDIYNEQFF. The CDR3 DNA is TGTGCCAGCAGACTAGACATCTACAATGAGCAGTTCTTC.

The J gene is TRBJ2-2, the V gene TRBV5-1; a possible D gene is TRBD1 (6 bases). The germline V gene encodes CDR1 SGHRS and CDR2 YFSETQ. This CDR3 spans 14 amino acids. V shed 8 bases and J shed 4 bases, with 15 bases lying between them. The CDR3 nucleotides are TGCGCCAGTTCGGGACATGGAAGCACCGGGGAGCTGTTTTTT. Amino acid sequence: CASSGHGSTGELFF. The complete variable domain, with remaining parts taken from reference TRBV5-1 and TRBJ2-2, reads KAGVTQTPRYLIKTRGQQVTLSCSPISGHRSVSWYQQTPGQGLQFLFEYFSETQRNKGNFPGRFSGRQFSNSRSEMNVSTLELGDSALYLCASSGHGSTGELFFGEGSRLTVL.

The chain is built from TRBV5-6 and TRBJ2-3; 8 bases map to TRBD2. This CDR3 comprises 16 residues. Germline assignment: CDR1 SGHDT and CDR2 YYEEEE. The junction had 5 bases not matched to a gene; V was cut back by 0 bases and J by 2 bases. Written as DNA, the CDR3 is TGTGCCAGCAGCTTGGAAATAGCGGGACCCACAGATACGCAGTATTTT. It translates to CASSLEIAGPTDTQYF.

The chain has TRBV10-3 and TRBJ2-7, with 8 bases matching TRBD1. J lost 1 base, V lost 2 bases, and 7 bases had no gene match. The CDR3 is 16 amino acids. Germline CDR1 and CDR2: ENHRY and SYGVKD. The CDR3: CAISERRGQASYEQYF. DNA of the CDR3: TGTGCCATCAGTGAGAGGAGGGGACAGGCTTCCTACGAGCAGTACTTC.

This rearrangement joins TRBV12-3 or TRBV12-4 to TRBJ2-3, with 15 bases matching TRBD2. The CDR3 sequence is 17 residues long. Trimming removed 3 bases from V and 11 bases from J; junction bases left unmatched: 12. The CDR3 protein is CASSFSWGLAGGGVQYF. CDR3 DNA sequence: TGTGCCAGCAGTTTCTCTTGGGGACTAGCGGGAGGAGGAGTGCAGTATTTT.

The rearrangement links TRBV9 to TRBJ2-1; unclear D gene. CDR1 SGDLS and CDR2 YYNGEE come from the germline V gene. The CDR3 consists of 14 residues. The V gene lost 0 bases and the J gene lost 9 bases, with 13 bases spanning the gap. CDR3 DNA sequence: TGTGCCAGCAGCGTAGGTCTCCCCTCCGGTGAGCAGTTCTTC. Translation gives CASSVGLPSGEQFF.